These 9 T cell receptor beta chains were sequenced from one sample in a study of blood T cell repertoires in COVID-19. Data came from immunoSEQ multiplex PCR; TCRdb stores just in-frame clones and leaves some out. Of approximately 110,000 clones in the sample, 80% to 90% were seen once. Sample: peripheral blood. Receptor source: a woman between 50 and 59 years old with active or convalescent COVID-19.

The genes are TRBV4-1 and TRBJ2-7; D possibly corresponds to TRBD2 (6 bases). The CDR3 covers 15 residues. Trimming pared 6 bases from V and 0 bases from J, leaving 15 bases between. In germline, CDR1 is MGHRA, CDR2 YSYEKL. The CDR3 reads CASSPLAIASYEQYF. In nucleotides, the CDR3 is TGCGCCAGCAGTCCCCTAGCGATTGCCTCCTACGAGCAGTACTTC.

V gene TRBV19 combines with J gene TRBJ1-5, with TRBD1 matching 8 bases. Germline V lookup: CDR1 LNHDA, CDR2 SQIVND (reference sequence). This CDR3 contains 20 residues. The J segment lost 3 bases and the V segment lost 3 bases, leaving 19 bases of the junction unmatched. CDR3 in amino acids: CASSIGLRGQGGLDNQPQHF. The CDR3 nucleotides are TGTGCCAGTAGTATCGGGTTAAGAGGACAGGGAGGGTTGGACAATCAGCCCCAGCATTTT.

The genes are TRBV28 and TRBJ2-1, with TRBD1 as a possible D gene (5 bases). The length of the CDR3 is 16 residues. Trimming pared 3 bases from V and 5 bases from J, leaving 17 bases between. Germline V gene data show CDR1 as MDHEN and CDR2 as SYDVKM. CDR3 in DNA: TGTGCCAGCAGTTTTCCCCGAACAGGAGCCAACAATGAGCAGTTCTTC. Translated, it gives CASSFPRTGANNEQFF.

The chain uses TRBV6-2 or TRBV6-3 and TRBJ2-7; the match to TRBD2 covers 13 bases. V gave up 5 bases and J gave up 7 bases; unmatched junction bases: 8. Germline-derived CDR1 and CDR2 are MNHEY and SVGEGT. The CDR3 has 15 amino acids. Here the CDR3 DNA reads TGTGCCAGCAGTACCGGACTAGCGGGAGTACGTGAGCAGTACTTC. This gives the protein CASSTGLAGVREQYF.

The chain links TRBV7-8 to TRBJ1-4, with D possibly being TRBD1 (6 bases). Germline V gene data show CDR1 as SGHVS and CDR2 as FQNEAQ. Trimming left V 5 bases short and J 6 bases short, with 16 bases between. The CDR3 totals 15 residues. As DNA, the CDR3 is TGTGCCAGCAGCCAGACAGGCGCCGATTATGAAAAACTGTTTTTT. It specifies CASSQTGADYEKLFF.

The genes are TRBV7-8 and TRBJ1-1; 9 nucleotides line up with TRBD1. In germline, CDR1 is SGHVS, CDR2 FQNEAQ. Losses at the gene ends were 5 bases for V and 3 bases for J; bases not matched to a gene: 10. The CDR3 runs to 16 residues. The CDR3 here is CASSRRDRAYHTEAFF. The CDR3 coding sequence is TGTGCCAGCAGCCGGAGGGACAGGGCATATCACACTGAAGCTTTCTTT.

This sequence joins TRBV6-5 and TRBJ2-2; no clear D gene. Per germline, CDR1 MNHEY and CDR2 SVGAGI. The CDR3 totals 16 residues. The ends were cut back, 1 base at V and 5 bases at J, with 14 bases in the middle. The CDR3 sequence: CASSYYLESPTGELFF. The DNA for the CDR3 is TGTGCCAGCAGTTACTACTTAGAAAGTCCTACCGGGGAGCTGTTTTTT.

The rearrangement joins TRBV27 to TRBJ2-7; TRBD2 agrees at 8 bases. J gave up 7 bases and V 8 bases, and 10 bases lay outside the gene matches. Germline CDR1 MNHEY, CDR2 SMNVEV (reference sequence). The CDR3 length is 13 residues. The CDR3: CASALSGSREQYF. CDR3 nucleotide sequence: TGTGCCAGCGCATTAAGCGGGAGTCGAGAGCAGTACTTC.

The rearrangement joins TRBV7-2 to TRBJ2-7; the match to TRBD2 covers 7 bases. This CDR3 spans 13 amino acids. Germline V gene data show CDR1 as SGHTA and CDR2 as FQGNSA. V shed 5 bases, J shed 5 bases, and the junction held 6 bases outside the gene matches. CDR3 region: CASSRAGENEQYF. CDR3 coding DNA: TGTGCCAGCAGCCGGGCGGGGGAGAACGAGCAGTACTTC.